This T cell receptor (beta chain) was found in a study of shared clonotypes between healthy human individuals. Only in-frame clones appear in the TCRdb table, and some are missing; sequencing was by immunoSEQ multiplex PCR. The sample yields about 2.3 million clones, 93% seen once. J gave up 4 bases and V 7 bases, and 7 bases lay outside the gene matches. The CDR3 has 14 residues. Per germline, CDR1 MDHEN and CDR2 SYDVKM. This TCR was sampled from a man aged 18 to 29 in good health. Some clones in this sample may be carry-over from other donors' samples. Sequencing was carried out using naive CD4+ T cells from PBMCs. Specified subset: CD45RA+ positively selected. V gene TRBV28 combines with J gene TRBJ1-5; TRBD1 matches 7 bases. The CDR3 spells CASKGGQLNQPQHF. The CDR3 coding sequence is TGTGCCAGCAAAGGGGGACAGCTTAATCAGCCCCAGCATTTT.